Below, 5 T cell receptor beta chains from the same sample are listed, as sequenced in a study of siplizumab effects on memory and regulatory T cells. Some clones are missing from TCRdb's copy, which holds only in-frame ones; the method was immunoSEQ multiplex PCR. The table records more than 45,000 clones, 95% to 97% of them present only once. The sequenced material came from naive CD4+ T cells sorted from blood. Every receptor here comes from a human donor in good health.

This clone was picked up one time. The chain carries TRBV7-2 and TRBJ2-7; 9 bases are a match to TRBD2. V trimming: 4 bases; J trimming: 2 bases; junction bases outside the gene matches: 12. The CDR3 covers 17 residues. Per germline, CDR1 SGHTA and CDR2 FQGNSA. The CDR3 region is CASSSTRTSGRTYEQYF. The CDR3 coding sequence is TGTGCCAGCAGCTCCACCCGTACTAGCGGGCGAACCTACGAGCAGTACTTC.

The J gene is TRBJ2-3, the V gene TRBV14; no definite D call. With 1 base removed from V and 1 base from J, the gap between germline ends came to 9 bases. The CDR3 has 15 amino acids. The germline V gene encodes CDR1 SGHDN and CDR2 FVKESK. The chain's CDR3 is CASSQVWPRTDTQYF. As DNA, the CDR3 is TGTGCCAGCAGCCAAGTCTGGCCGCGCACAGATACGCAGTATTTT.

For this clone: The sample has other DNA sequences that encode this CDR3 too. The gene calls are TRBV19 and TRBJ2-5; D unresolved. The CDR3 is 14 amino acids. CDR1 and CDR2 from the germline V gene are LNHDA and SQIVND (reference sequence). V shed 1 base and J shed 1 base, with 7 bases lying between them. The CDR3 DNA reads TGTGCCAGTAGTATAGGGGGTTCCCAAGAGACCCAGTACTTC. This translates into CASSIGGSQETQYF.

This clone was recorded only once. The V gene is TRBV9, the J gene TRBJ1-5; the match to TRBD1 covers 7 bases. The V gene end was trimmed by 3 bases and the J gene end by 3 bases; junction bases not matched to a gene: 6. Per germline, CDR1 SGDLS and CDR2 YYNGEE. This CDR3 comprises 15 residues. CDR3 coding DNA: TGTGCCAGCAGCGCGGGACAGTCTTTCAATCAGCCCCAGCATTTT. Translated, it gives CASSAGQSFNQPQHF.

The chain is built from TRBV29-1 and TRBJ1-1, with unresolved D. V was cut by 4 bases and J by 8 bases, with 14 bases left in between. Germline CDR1 and CDR2: SQVTM and ANQGSEA. This CDR3 contains 12 residues. The CDR3 loop is CSVVGGGEEAFF. The CDR3 bases are TGCAGCGTTGTCGGCGGTGGGGAAGAAGCTTTCTTT.